This T cell receptor (beta chain) was observed in a study of blood T cell repertoires in COVID-19. Looking at the study overall: Specimens from acute and convalescent COVID-19 originated in the United States, Italy and Spain. PBMCs, B-cell-depleted T cells, or T cells were the source of the cDNA or gDNA that made up the material.

In the authors' workflow: Amplification of reference gene primers was used by the study to estimate nucleated cell counts. The assay was immunoSEQ multiplex PCR, and TCRdb's table has in-frame clones only and misses some. V, J and clone size reflect that table, while D and trimming were determined from the DNA. The table lists some 300,000 clones, 70% to 90% of them singletons. Germline V gene lookup returns CDR1 MGHDK and CDR2 SYGVNS. This CDR3 has 16 residues. The V segment lost 6 bases and the J segment 4 bases; nucleotides outside the gene matches: 10. Seattle-derived patients entered the study during active infection and were followed longitudinally.

The gene calls are TRBV25-1 and TRBJ1-1, with 11 bases lining up with TRBD1. What was sequenced was peripheral blood. The receptor's source is a woman aged 70 to 79 with COVID-19, enrolled during active disease. The CDR3 DNA sequence: TGTGCCAGCAGCTATGGACAGGGGGCGCGGAGCACTGAAGCTTTCTTT. Its translation is CASSYGQGARSTEAFF.